The next 10 T cell receptor beta chains were all read from a single sample in a study of glioma-infiltrating T cells after dendritic cell vaccination. Sequencing used immunoSEQ multiplex PCR; TCRdb keeps in-frame clones, though not all of them. Of almost 90,000 clones in the sample, under 85% are singletons; the top ten hold less than 8%. Regarding time point: after dendritic cell vaccination, including at tumor progression/relapse. The sample here was blood, taken after dendritic cell vaccination. These TCRs come from a human donor with glioblastoma.

This clone was seen a single time. The J gene is TRBJ1-1, the V gene TRBV30; D uncertain. CDR3 length: 11 residues. Germline CDR1 GTSNPN, CDR2 SVGIG (reference sequence). V was clipped by 5 bases and J by 5 bases, with 9 bases between them. The CDR3 spells CAWGEGTEAFF. DNA for the CDR3: TGTGCCTGGGGCGAGGGAACTGAAGCTTTCTTT.

The V and J genes are TRBV6-1 and TRBJ1-1, with D uncertain. V lost 2 bases to trimming and J lost 4 bases, with 11 bases between them. There are 14 residues in the CDR3. The germline CDR1 and CDR2 sequences are MNHNS and SASEGT. CDR3 DNA: TGTGCCAGCAGTGAATCCACTGTGTCCACTGAAGCTTTCTTT. It is translated as CASSESTVSTEAFF.

The chain has TRBV19 and TRBJ2-6; possibly TRBD1 for D (5 bases). Germline V gene lookup returns CDR1 LNHDA and CDR2 SQIVND (reference sequence). Trimming cost V 7 bases and J 2 bases, with 15 bases left between them. The CDR3 totals 16 residues. CDR3 sequence: CASIPNPGTGANVLTF. The CDR3 nucleotides are TGTGCCAGTATTCCTAATCCAGGGACTGGGGCCAACGTCCTGACTTTC.

The chain joins TRBV15 to TRBJ2-5, with 10 positions matching TRBD2. The CDR3 length is 15 residues. Germline CDR1 reads LNHNV; CDR2 reads YYDKDF (reference sequence). The ends lost 0 bases at V and 4 bases at J; junction bases unmatched: 2. CDR3 nucleotides: TGTGCCACCAGCAGAGATCCTAGCGGGAGAGAGACCCAGTACTTC. It is translated as CATSRDPSGRETQYF.

V usage is TRBV6-1 and J usage is TRBJ1-2, with TRBD1 identical over 12 bases. The germline V gene encodes CDR1 MNHNS and CDR2 SASEGT. V shed 2 bases, J shed 6 bases, and the junction held 4 bases outside the gene matches. The CDR3 runs 15 residues. The CDR3 coding sequence is TGTGCCAGCAGTGAAAGGGACAGGGGGCGAGATGGCTACACCTTC. Translating it yields CASSERDRGRDGYTF.

The V gene is TRBV4-1, the J gene TRBJ1-5, with 7 positions matching TRBD1. The CDR3 spans 16 residues. Trimming removed 4 bases from V and 1 base from J; junction bases left unmatched: 7. Germline CDR1 is MGHRA and CDR2 is YSYEKL. The CDR3 bases are TGCGCCAGCAGCCCTGCGGACAGGACAAGCAATCAGCCCCAGCATTTT. Translating it yields CASSPADRTSNQPQHF.

This clone was seen only once. This chain joins TRBV6-5 and TRBJ1-2; D unclear. V was clipped by 0 bases and J by 3 bases, with 14 bases between them. The CDR3 has 16 amino acids. Per germline, CDR1 MNHEY and CDR2 SVGAGI. The chain's CDR3 is CASSYSGRGGDYGYTF. CDR3 DNA: TGTGCCAGCAGTTACTCGGGGAGAGGAGGCGACTATGGCTACACCTTC.

The V gene is TRBV5-5, the J gene TRBJ2-7; D not resolved. Germline V gives CDR1 SGHKS, CDR2 YYEKEE (reference sequence). Trimming removed 2 bases at V and 6 bases at J, with 9 bases between. The CDR3 totals 12 residues. The CDR3 sequence: CASSLYSGEQYF. The CDR3 DNA is TGTGCCAGCAGCTTATACTCGGGCGAGCAGTACTTC.

The chain joins TRBV23-1 to TRBJ2-1; 7 nucleotides align to TRBD2. TRBV23-1 is reported as an ORF; its role is uncertain. The CDR3 is 16 amino acids. J lost 4 bases, V lost 4 bases, and 10 bases had no gene match. The chain's CDR3 is CASSPEWLAAYNEQFF. DNA for the CDR3: TGCGCCAGCAGTCCTGAGTGGCTAGCGGCGTACAATGAGCAGTTCTTC.

V is TRBV27 and J is TRBJ1-2, with D hard to call. With 0 bases removed from V and 5 bases from J, the gap between germline ends came to 7 bases. Germline V gives CDR1 MNHEY, CDR2 SMNVEV (reference sequence). CDR3 size: 13 residues. The CDR3 spells CASSLSSQYGYTF. CDR3 DNA: TGTGCCAGCAGTTTATCGTCTCAGTATGGCTACACCTTC.